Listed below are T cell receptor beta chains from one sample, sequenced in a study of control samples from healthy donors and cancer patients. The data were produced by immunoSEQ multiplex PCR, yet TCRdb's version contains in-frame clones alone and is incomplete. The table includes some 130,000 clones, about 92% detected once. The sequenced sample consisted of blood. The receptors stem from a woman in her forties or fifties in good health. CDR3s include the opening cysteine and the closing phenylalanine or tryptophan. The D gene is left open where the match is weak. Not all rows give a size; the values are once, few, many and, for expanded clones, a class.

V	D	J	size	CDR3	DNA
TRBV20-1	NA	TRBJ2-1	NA	CSASSAGAVYNEQFF	TGCAGTGCTAGTTCCGCGGGGGCTGTGTACAATGAGCAGTTCTTC
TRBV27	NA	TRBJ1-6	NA	CASSLSADRPNSPLHF	TGTGCCAGCAGTTTATCCGCAGACAGGCCAAATTCACCCCTCCACTTT
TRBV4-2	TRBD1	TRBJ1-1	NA	CASSQVGQGSEAFF	TGTGCCAGCAGCCAAGTGGGACAGGGAAGTGAAGCTTTCTTT
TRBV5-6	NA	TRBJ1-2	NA	CASSLEVRAQDYGYTF	TGTGCCAGCAGCTTGGAGGTAAGGGCCCAGGACTATGGCTACACCTTC
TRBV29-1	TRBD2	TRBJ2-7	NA	CSVAGGSEQYF	TGCAGCGTTGCGGGGGGAAGCGAGCAGTACTTC
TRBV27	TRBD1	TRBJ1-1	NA	CASRPRTGAMNTEAFF	TGTGCCAGCCGACCTAGGACAGGGGCGATGAACACTGAAGCTTTCTTT
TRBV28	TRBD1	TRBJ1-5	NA	CASRPITGVGSNQPQHF	TGTGCCAGCAGACCTATCACAGGGGTGGGAAGCAATCAGCCCCAGCATTTT
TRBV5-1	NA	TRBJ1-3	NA	CASSLASFGNTIYF	TGCGCCAGCAGCTTGGCTAGTTTTGGAAACACCATATATTTT
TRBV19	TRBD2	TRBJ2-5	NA	CASSRFLAGGWQETQYF	TGTGCCAGTAGTAGGTTTCTAGCGGGAGGTTGGCAAGAGACCCAGTACTTC
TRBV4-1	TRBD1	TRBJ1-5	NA	CASSQDPTGSQPQHF	TGCGCCAGCAGCCAAGATCCGACAGGGAGTCAGCCCCAGCATTTT
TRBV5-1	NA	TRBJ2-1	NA	CASSLPENPTLRQYNEQFF	TGCGCCAGCAGCTTACCCGAGAATCCTACCCTTAGACAGTACAATGAGCAGTTCTTC
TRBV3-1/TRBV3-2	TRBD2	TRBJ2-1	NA	CASSPSGRSYNEQFF	TGTGCCAGCAGTCCTAGCGGGAGGTCCTACAATGAGCAGTTCTTC
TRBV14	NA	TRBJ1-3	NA	CASSQVGIGGNTIYF	TGTGCCAGCAGCCAAGTCGGTATAGGAGGAAACACCATATATTTT
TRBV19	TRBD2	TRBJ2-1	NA	CASSIQRGPTNEQFF	TGTGCCAGTAGTATACAGCGGGGGCCCACTAATGAGCAGTTCTTC
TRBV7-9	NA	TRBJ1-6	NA	CASSYDRLNSPLHF	TGTGCCAGCAGCTACGACAGGCTTAATTCACCCCTCCACTTT
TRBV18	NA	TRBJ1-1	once	CASSPKVNTEAFF	TGTGCCAGCTCACCAAAGGTGAACACTGAAGCTTTCTTT
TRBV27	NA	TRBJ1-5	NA	CASSLSTPRDQPQHF	TGTGCCAGCAGTTTATCGACACCCCGGGACCAGCCCCAGCATTTT
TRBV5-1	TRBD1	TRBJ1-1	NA	CASSTGQMLTEAFF	TGCGCCAGCAGCACGGGACAGATGCTCACTGAAGCTTTCTTT